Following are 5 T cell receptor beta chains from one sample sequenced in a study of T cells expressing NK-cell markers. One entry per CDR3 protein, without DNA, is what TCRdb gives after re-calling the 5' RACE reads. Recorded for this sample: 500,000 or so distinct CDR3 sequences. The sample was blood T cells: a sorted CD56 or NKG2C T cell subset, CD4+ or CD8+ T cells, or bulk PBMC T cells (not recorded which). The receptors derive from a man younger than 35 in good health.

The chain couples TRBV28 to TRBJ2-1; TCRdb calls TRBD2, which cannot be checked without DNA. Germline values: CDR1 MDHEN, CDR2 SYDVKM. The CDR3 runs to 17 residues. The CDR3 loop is CASSTTSGSYSDNEQFF.

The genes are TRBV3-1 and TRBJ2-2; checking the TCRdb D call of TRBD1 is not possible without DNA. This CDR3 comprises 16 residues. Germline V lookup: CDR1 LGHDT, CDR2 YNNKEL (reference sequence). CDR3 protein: CASRRGQGARTGELFF.

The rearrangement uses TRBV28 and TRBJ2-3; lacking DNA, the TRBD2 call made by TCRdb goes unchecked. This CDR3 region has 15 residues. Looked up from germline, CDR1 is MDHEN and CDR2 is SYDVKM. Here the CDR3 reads CASSFLGLDSDTQYF.

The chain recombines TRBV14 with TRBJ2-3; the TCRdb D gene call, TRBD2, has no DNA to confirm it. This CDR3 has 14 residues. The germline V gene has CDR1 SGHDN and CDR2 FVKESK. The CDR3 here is CASSLLAAADTQYF.

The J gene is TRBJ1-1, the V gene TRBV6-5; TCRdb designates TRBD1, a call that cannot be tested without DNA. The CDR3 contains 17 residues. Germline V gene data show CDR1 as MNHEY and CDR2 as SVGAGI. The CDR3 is CASSYTAYDRVNTEAFF.